This is a list of T cell receptor beta chains from one sample in a study of human CD8 memory T cell subsets. TCRdb reprocessed the 5' RACE reads, with one entry per CDR3 protein and no DNA. The sample's table shows 9,500 to 12,000 distinct CDR3 sequences. The sequencing input was CD8+ stem-like memory T cells (TSCM and TCM) sorted from PBMCs. These receptors were taken from a human donor in good health. Each CDR3 is given with its conserved first and last residue. Fields, in order: J gene, V gene, clone size, CDR3 protein. Clone size, where shown, is once, few, many, or a class for clones that have expanded.

TRBJ2-3 | TRBV6-4 | NA | CASSDGTTSTDTQYF
TRBJ1-1 | TRBV6-4 | NA | CASRAGVNTEAFF
TRBJ1-2 | TRBV29-1 | medium-sized | CSVGPEGFYGYTF
TRBJ2-1 | TRBV9 | NA | CASSVAGTSDLSNEQFF
TRBJ2-7 | TRBV7-2 | NA | CASSLVERGAYEQYF
TRBJ2-1 | TRBV4-2 | NA | CASSQGPVGGNGGNEQFF
TRBJ2-1 | TRBV20-1 | medium-sized | CSAPRLAGGSDEQFF
TRBJ2-1 | TRBV5-1 | medium-sized | CASSLSGPTDEQFF
TRBJ2-3 | TRBV7-9 | NA | CASSPRDNRQTDTQYF
TRBJ1-1 | TRBV27 | NA | CASSSPTLNTEAFF
TRBJ1-1 | TRBV4-2 | NA | CASSQGVTDEAFF
TRBJ2-5 | TRBV7-8 | NA | CASSLGLAGGETQYF
TRBJ1-3 | TRBV7-2 | NA | CASSSLGVSGNTIYF
TRBJ1-2 | TRBV28 | NA | CASRHRGEIYGYTF
TRBJ2-3 | TRBV4-3 | NA | CASSQEGRAGGIDTQYF
TRBJ2-7 | TRBV28 | NA | CASRSATVSYEQYF
TRBJ2-5 | TRBV6-6 | NA | CASSFLPTSGKETQYF
TRBJ1-1 | TRBV3-1 | medium-sized | CASSLDREWAEAFF
TRBJ2-5 | TRBV7-8 | NA | CASSLEGQETQYF
TRBJ2-2 | TRBV7-6 | medium-sized | CASRAQGGQSNTGELFF
TRBJ1-5 | TRBV6-5 | NA | CASSYRGSGSNQPQHF
TRBJ2-7 | TRBV7-8 | NA | CASSLAQGGGEQYF
TRBJ2-7 | TRBV7-2 | NA | CASSFGLAGAYEQYF
TRBJ2-7 | TRBV29-1 | NA | CSVEGGRGRYEQYF